The clone carrying this TCR beta chain was seen more than once but under ten times. No antigen is known for it. The data derive from a study of molecular identifiers for immune sequencing clone quantification. Study details: Replicates split RNA from approximately 22,000 or 94,000 naive CD8 cells five ways, and the researchers sequenced four portions.

Bulk TCR library preparation followed previously described methods with listed TCR primers. TCRdb analysed the PCR reads with MiXCR anew, one entry per CDR3 protein. The sample has 97,000 or so distinct CDR3 sequences, roughly 24% seen once. With 3 bases removed from V and 6 bases from J, the gap between germline ends came to 8 bases. The germline V gene has CDR1 SQVTM and CDR2 ANQGSEA. CDR3 size: 12 residues. Study findings and constraints: The share of molecules held by clones above 20 RNA copies was over 98% in effector cells and under 1% in naive cells.

The chain carries TRBV29-1 and TRBJ2-2; D not resolved. The sequence derives from a human donor in good health. Some libraries in this study had Jurkat cell RNA spiked in. The sequencing sample was made of naive CD8+ T cells from blood, with Jurkat cell RNA spiked in. Subset of the sample: FACS-sorted CD8+CD4-CCR7+CD45RA+ naive T cells. CDR3 nucleotide sequence: TGCAGCGTTGAGGGTTCCGCCGGGGAGCTGTTTTTT. It encodes CSVEGSAGELFF.